This TCR beta chain was sequenced in a study of cytomegalovirus exposure and HLA in healthy donors. General observations from the study: Previous analysis showed most TCR beta V segments were productive about 87% or about 30% of the time.

The sample holds one count of this clone. Antigen: not known. Trimming cost V 5 bases and J 5 bases, with 18 bases left between them. The CDR3 loop spans 16 amino acids. The germline V gene encodes CDR1 SGHNT and CDR2 YENEEA. The PCR contained 60 Vbeta and 13 Jbeta primers. Authors' analysis steps: The count from a later analysis was some 76 million unique TCR beta chains, some 12 million of them shared. TCRdb's copy holds only in-frame clones and misses some; the assay was immunoSEQ multiplex PCR. Clone size and V and J calls were adopted from that table, with D and trimming inferred from the DNA. The table shows around 200,000 clones, with around 85% occurring only once.

Material: PBMCs. The gene calls are TRBV11-3 and TRBJ2-2; possible D gene TRBD2, 6 bases. The sequence was obtained from a man aged 40-50 years in good health and CMV-seropositive. CDR3 coding DNA: TGTGCCAGCAGCGCCCGGGACTCCTTAGGGACCGGGGAGCTGTTTTTT. This sequence encodes CASSARDSLGTGELFF.